The source of this T cell receptor (beta chain) is a study of neurological immune-mediated disorders. This clonotype was picked up many times. Its antigen is unidentified. The authors produced cDNA by 5'RACE using 10-nucleotide random UMIs. TCRdb recomputed calls from the 5' RACE reads with MiXCR, one row per CDR3 protein. The sample holds under 50,000 distinct CDR3 sequences; around a tenth are singletons and the top ten take around 3.9%. Findings of the study overall: None of the CDR3 amino acid sequences found in expanded clones was shared across subjects. This suggests that the TCR-beta repertoires were private in all groups. The most TCR clonal expansion was seen in HTLV-1-associated myelopathy, whereas the least was seen in multiple sclerosis, below the level in healthy controls.

There were roughly 1 million CD4+ or CD8+ T cells used in the sorted libraries. The germline V and J ends were trimmed by 1 base and 1 base, with 7 bases remaining between them. This CDR3 is 14 amino acids long. Germline V lookup: CDR1 LGHDT, CDR2 YNNKEL (reference sequence). V and J are TRBV3-1 and TRBJ1-1, with D unresolved. Sequencing used CD4+ T cells from blood. The source is a woman between 25 and 40 years old with HTLV-1-associated myelopathy (HAM/TSP). The CDR3 DNA sequence: TGTGCCAGCAGCCAAGGGGCGGAGAACACTGAAGCTTTCTTT. It yields the protein CASSQGAENTEAFF.